The present entry profiles one T cell receptor beta chain with its context. The antigen is not known. Trimming cost V 3 bases and J 1 base; bases outside gene matches: 8. This CDR3 has 17 amino acids. Germline V CDR1 and CDR2: MDHEN, SYDVKM. This sample stems from a study of T cells in Graves' hyperthyroidism and ophthalmopathy. Study-wide results and caveats: Model-based prediction identified ophthalmopathy a median around 6.5 months prior to its onset.

Subjects aged 18 to 65 presented with newly diagnosed hyperthyroidism of less than 2 months' duration. The TCR beta CDR3 regions underwent amplification using RNA transcripts as the source. A first-round RT-PCR of the TCR CDR3 used the HTBI primer set. Each CDR3 protein is one row after TCRdb ran MiXCR on the multiplex PCR reads. The sample has about 480,000 distinct CDR3 sequences, roughly an eighth seen once; the top ten hold less than 20%. Sequencing used blood. The rearrangement joins TRBV28 to TRBJ2-3, with TRBD1 matching over 9 bases. This clonotype was obtained from a woman aged 18-29 years with Graves' hyperthyroidism. In DNA form, the CDR3 reads TGTGCCAGCAGTTTTCTGGACAGGGGAGGTGGCACAGATACGCAGTATTTT. This translates into CASSFLDRGGGTDTQYF.